Listed below are T cell receptor beta chains from one sample, sequenced in a study of patients and donors after allogeneic stem cell transplantation. TCRdb itself ran the RT-PCR reads through MiXCR, one entry per CDR3 protein. This sample carries under 200,000 distinct CDR3 sequences, around 30% of them seen once, and the ten largest clones take 3.2%. Sequencing was done on a sample of blood, either unsorted or a sorted T cell fraction (not recorded which). These receptors all stem from a human donor who was either an allogeneic HSCT recipient or a stem cell or donor lymphocyte infusion donor (not recorded which). It is not recorded whose cells these are; they may come from a transplant donor. Both conserved end residues are part of each CDR3. The D gene is left open where the match is weak. The size field is filled for only some rows; it gives once, few, many or a size class.

v_gene	j_gene	abundance	d_gene	CDR3aa	CDR3nt
TRBV5-1	TRBJ2-5	-	-	CASSTGTLKETQYF	TGCGCCAGCAGCACCGGGACTTTGAAAGAGACCCAGTACTTC
TRBV3-1	TRBJ2-3	many	-	CASSQPRGVSTDTQYF	TGTGCCAGCAGCCAGCCGAGGGGGGTTAGCACAGATACGCAGTATTTT
TRBV20-1	TRBJ1-1	many	-	CSATPTLNTEAFF	TGCAGTGCTACCCCAACCTTGAACACTGAAGCTTTCTTT
TRBV20-1	TRBJ2-7	few	TRBD1	CSAPDRDNSNYEQYF	TGCAGTGCTCCGGACAGGGACAATAGCAACTACGAGCAGTACTTC
TRBV6-5	TRBJ2-7	-	-	CASSYSSARGYEQYF	TGTGCCAGCAGTTACTCGTCGGCAAGGGGCTACGAGCAGTACTTC
TRBV10-3	TRBJ1-4	few	-	CAISGAGLSTNEKLFF	TGTGCCATCAGTGGGGCAGGTCTTTCAACTAATGAAAAACTGTTTTTT
TRBV20-1	TRBJ2-3	-	-	CSARALIISPSTDTQYF	TGCAGTGCTAGAGCCTTAATTATTTCTCCTAGCACAGATACGCAGTATTTT
TRBV14	TRBJ2-7	-	TRBD2	CASSQVTGGSSYEQYF	TGTGCCAGCAGCCAAGTCACCGGCGGGAGTTCCTACGAGCAGTACTTC
TRBV15	TRBJ1-5	many	-	CATSRASSLEPQHF	TGTGCCACCAGCAGAGCGTCTTCTCTAGAGCCCCAGCATTTT
TRBV5-6	TRBJ2-3	-	-	CASSIVVDTQYF	TGTGCCAGCAGTATTGTCGTCGATACGCAGTATTTT
TRBV20-1	TRBJ2-1	few	-	CSASTYNEQFF	TGCAGTGCTAGCACTTACAATGAGCAGTTCTTC
TRBV6-5	TRBJ1-1	many	-	CASTVDGRGTEAFF	TGTGCCAGCACCGTGGACGGCCGGGGCACTGAAGCTTTCTTT
TRBV12-3/TRBV12-4	TRBJ2-7	-	-	CASSAANTYEQYF	TGTGCCAGCAGCGCCGCCAATACCTACGAGCAGTACTTC
TRBV4-3	TRBJ1-2	many	-	CASSQTQVNYGYTF	TGCGCCAGCAGCCAGACGCAGGTTAACTATGGCTACACCTTC
TRBV10-3	TRBJ2-6	-	-	CAITTGAGANVLTF	TGTGCCATCACCACGGGGGCTGGGGCCAACGTCCTGACTTTC
TRBV14	TRBJ2-7	few	-	CASSRTRGRYYEQYF	TGTGCCAGCAGCCGTACGAGAGGAAGATACTACGAGCAGTACTTC
TRBV29-1	TRBJ2-5	-	TRBD2	CSVERTSETQYF	TGCAGCGTTGAGAGGACTAGCGAGACCCAGTACTTC
TRBV4-3	TRBJ2-1	-	-	CASSQLPSDYNEQFF	TGCGCCAGCAGCCAACTACCTAGCGACTACAATGAGCAGTTCTTC
TRBV6-5	TRBJ2-7	-	-	CASSYNTGGAYEQYF	TGTGCCAGCAGTTACAATACAGGAGGGGCCTACGAGCAGTACTTC
TRBV11-2	TRBJ1-1	many	-	CASSLRLAGGTEAFF	TGTGCCAGCAGCTTAAGGTTGGCAGGAGGCACTGAAGCTTTCTTT
TRBV20-1	TRBJ2-7	-	TRBD2	CSARGLAGSNRHEQYF	TGCAGTGCTAGGGGACTAGCGGGATCAAATCGTCACGAGCAGTACTTC
TRBV7-6	TRBJ2-7	-	-	CASSLAPTVTLRYEQYF	TGTGCCAGCAGCTTAGCCCCGACAGTTACTTTACGCTACGAGCAGTACTTC
TRBV6-5	TRBJ1-5	-	-	CASSRSHYSNQPQHF	TGTGCCAGCAGTCGCAGCCATTATAGCAATCAGCCCCAGCATTTT
TRBV28	TRBJ2-7	-	-	CASSSPGLSSYEQYF	TGTGCCAGCAGTTCTCCGGGACTGAGCTCCTACGAGCAGTACTTC
TRBV10-3	TRBJ2-7	-	TRBD1	CAIRGDRGTYEQYF	TGTGCCATCAGGGGGGACAGGGGAACCTACGAGCAGTACTTC
TRBV6-2/TRBV6-3	TRBJ1-1	once	-	CASSYRMNSEAFF	TGTGCCAGCAGTTACCGGATGAACTCTGAAGCTTTCTTT
TRBV7-9	TRBJ1-1	-	-	CASSLVRREAFF	TGTGCCAGCAGCTTAGTTCGGAGGGAAGCTTTCTTT
TRBV6-2/TRBV6-3	TRBJ2-1	-	-	CASRRLGSPSYNEQFF	TGTGCCAGCAGAAGACTAGGTAGTCCCTCCTACAATGAGCAGTTCTTC
TRBV28	TRBJ2-7	few	-	CASSPPHGRSGEQYF	TGTGCCAGCAGTCCTCCCCACGGGCGGTCTGGCGAGCAGTACTTC
TRBV18	TRBJ1-2	many	-	CASSPPSGSRGGYTF	TGTGCCAGCTCACCACCGTCCGGCTCACGGGGTGGCTACACCTTC
TRBV6-5	TRBJ2-2	few	-	CASSYGWAPNTGELFF	TGTGCCAGCAGTTACGGCTGGGCCCCGAACACCGGGGAGCTGTTTTTT
TRBV7-2	TRBJ2-1	once	TRBD2	CASTDELDGRAWNEQFF	TGTGCCAGCACTGACGAACTCGACGGGAGGGCGTGGAATGAGCAGTTCTTC
TRBV27	TRBJ2-2	-	-	CASSWFGELFF	TGTGCCAGCAGTTGGTTCGGGGAGCTGTTTTTT
TRBV6-5	TRBJ2-1	few	TRBD2	CASSYVAGGPPQNNEQFF	TGTGCCAGCAGTTACGTTGCGGGAGGGCCCCCCCAGAACAATGAGCAGTTCTTC
TRBV10-3	TRBJ1-5	many	-	CAIGEGYQPQHF	TGTGCCATCGGGGAGGGTTATCAGCCCCAGCATTTT
TRBV27	TRBJ2-1	few	TRBD2	CASSLGLAGYVEQFF	TGTGCCAGCAGTCTGGGACTAGCGGGATACGTTGAGCAGTTCTTC
TRBV30	TRBJ2-5	-	-	CAWSVGGSGRTQYF	TGTGCCTGGAGTGTTGGCGGGTCCGGGCGGACCCAGTACTTC
TRBV6-4	TRBJ2-5	-	TRBD2	CASLAGGPVWQETQYF	TGTGCCAGCTTAGCGGGAGGGCCTGTTTGGCAAGAGACCCAGTACTTC
TRBV5-1	TRBJ1-1	many	-	CASSSTGKGGTEAFF	TGCGCCAGCAGCTCGACAGGCAAGGGGGGCACTGAAGCTTTCTTT
TRBV12-3/TRBV12-4	TRBJ1-2	few	-	CASSRTPLSRGGYTF	TGTGCCAGCAGCCGGACCCCTCTGAGTAGGGGGGGCTACACCTTC
TRBV6-5	TRBJ1-5	many	-	CASSHGGSQPQHF	TGTGCCAGCAGTCACGGGGGGAGTCAGCCCCAGCATTTT
TRBV18	TRBJ1-1	many	-	CASSPPEGFNTEAFF	TGTGCCAGCTCACCACCGGAGGGATTTAACACTGAAGCTTTCTTT
TRBV5-1	TRBJ1-6	once	TRBD1	CASSLAGGGDPNSPLHF	TGCGCCAGCAGCTTGGCGGGAGGGGGCGACCCCAATTCACCCCTCCACTTT
TRBV4-3	TRBJ1-4	-	-	CASSQDLVGARTNEKLFF	TGCGCCAGCAGCCAAGATCTTGTGGGGGCGCGAACTAATGAAAAACTGTTTTTT
TRBV27	TRBJ2-7	-	TRBD2	CASSFGLAGVSEQYF	TGTGCCAGCAGTTTCGGACTAGCGGGAGTCTCCGAGCAGTACTTC
TRBV5-1	TRBJ2-2	-	-	CASSLRGTELFF	TGCGCCAGCAGCTTGAGGGGAACGGAGCTGTTTTTT
TRBV29-1	TRBJ2-7	-	-	CSVEDPTGDYEQYF	TGCAGCGTTGAAGATCCCACCGGGGACTACGAGCAGTACTTC
TRBV18	TRBJ2-1	-	TRBD2	CASKRLATYNEQFF	TGTGCCAGCAAGAGACTAGCAACCTACAATGAGCAGTTCTTC
TRBV20-1	TRBJ2-7	few	-	CSARDLEGTLPYEQYF	TGCAGTGCTAGAGATCTCGAGGGGACCCTACCCTACGAGCAGTACTTC
TRBV6-2/TRBV6-3	TRBJ2-3	-	-	CASSYPGSKYF	TGTGCCAGCAGTTATCCCGGCTCGAAGTATTTT
TRBV18	TRBJ2-7	few	-	CASSPTGQRNEQYF	TGTGCCAGCTCACCTACGGGGCAGAGGAACGAGCAGTACTTC
TRBV10-3	TRBJ2-7	once	-	CAIRGSDSYEQYF	TGTGCCATCAGGGGCTCGGACTCCTACGAGCAGTACTTC
TRBV5-1	TRBJ2-1	-	-	CASTRGRGYNEQFF	TGCGCCAGCACCCGAGGGCGCGGCTACAATGAGCAGTTCTTC
TRBV2	TRBJ1-5	many	-	CASREDQPQHF	TGTGCCAGCAGAGAGGATCAGCCCCAGCATTTT